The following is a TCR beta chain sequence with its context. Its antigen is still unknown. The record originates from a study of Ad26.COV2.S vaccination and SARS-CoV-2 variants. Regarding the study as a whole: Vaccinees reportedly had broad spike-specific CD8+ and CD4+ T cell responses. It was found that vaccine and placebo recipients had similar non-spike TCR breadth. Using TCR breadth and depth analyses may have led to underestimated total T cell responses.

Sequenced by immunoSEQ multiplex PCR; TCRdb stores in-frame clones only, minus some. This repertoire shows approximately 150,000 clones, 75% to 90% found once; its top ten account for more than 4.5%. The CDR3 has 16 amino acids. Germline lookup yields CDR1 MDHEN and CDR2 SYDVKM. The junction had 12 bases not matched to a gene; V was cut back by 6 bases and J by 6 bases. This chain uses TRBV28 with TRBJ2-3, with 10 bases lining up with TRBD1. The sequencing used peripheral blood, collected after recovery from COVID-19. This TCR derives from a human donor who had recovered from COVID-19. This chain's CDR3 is CASSPWDRGRKDTQYF. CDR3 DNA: TGTGCCAGCAGCCCCTGGGACAGGGGCCGCAAGGATACGCAGTATTTT.